What follows are 8 T cell receptor beta chains derived from one specimen sequenced in a study of glioma-infiltrating T cells. Using RNA template, CDR3s of TCR alpha and beta were amplified with iRepertoire arm-PCR. TCRdb reprocessed the multiplex PCR reads with MiXCR, giving one entry per CDR3 protein. The table lists 85,000 to 110,000 distinct CDR3 sequences, approximately 28% of them singletons. The sequenced sample was glioma tissue, nonneoplastic brain tissue, or PBMCs (not recorded which). The receptors were sampled from a human donor with low-grade glioma or glioblastoma, undergoing nonglioma brain surgery, or in good health (not recorded which).

The gene calls are TRBV12-3 or TRBV12-4 and TRBJ2-3; a possible D gene is TRBD2 (6 bases). This CDR3 contains 16 residues. Trimming left V 3 bases short and J 3 bases short, with 16 bases between. The CDR3 region is CASSFRAGTTTDTQYF. The CDR3, as DNA: TGTGCCAGCAGTTTCCGCGCGGGGACCACTACAGATACGCAGTATTTT.

As for this clonotype: This may be a read error, as it is one base from a much larger clone. The V and J genes are TRBV4-1 and TRBJ1-3; perhaps TRBD1 as D (5 bases). Germline loops: CDR1 MGHRA, CDR2 YSYEKL. CDR3 size: 18 residues. The CDR3 is CASSQEGGRTNSGSTIYF. In DNA form, the CDR3 reads TGCGCCAGCAGCCAAGAGGGGGGACGCACCAACTCTGGAAGCACCATATATTTT.

This chain connects TRBV12-3 or TRBV12-4 to TRBJ1-2; 10 bases align to TRBD1. The CDR3 is 12 amino acids. V gave up 6 bases and J gave up 10 bases; unmatched junction bases: 5. CDR3 in amino acids: CASSPTGGDYTF. Here the CDR3 DNA reads TGTGCCAGCAGCCCGACAGGGGGCGACTACACCTTC.

The chain carries TRBV7-9 and TRBJ1-1; D is uncertain. V lost 5 bases, J lost 2 bases, and 15 bases lay in between. The CDR3 consists of 15 residues. Looked up from germline, CDR1 is SEHNR and CDR2 is FQNEAQ (reference sequence). CDR3 sequence reads: CASSERHPSNTEAFF. CDR3 bases: TGTGCCAGCAGCGAAAGACACCCATCTAACACTGAAGCTTTCTTT. The complete variable domain, with remaining parts taken from reference TRBV7-9 and TRBJ1-1, reads DTGVSQNPRHKITKRGQNVTFRCDPISEHNRLYWYRQTLGQGPEFLTYFQNEAQLEKSRLLSDRFSAERPKGSFSTLEIQRTEQGDSAMYLCASSERHPSNTEAFFGQGTRLTVV.

This clonotype has at least ten counts. This rearrangement joins TRBV20-1 to TRBJ2-1; D unresolved. The CDR3 has 12 amino acids. V lost 7 bases and J 12 bases, leaving 19 bases between the germline ends. Germline V gene lookup returns CDR1 DFQATT and CDR2 SNEGSKA (reference sequence). The CDR3 DNA reads TGCAGTGTCCAAGGGTCGAGAAACTGGCAGTTCTTC. Encoded protein: CSVQGSRNWQFF.

Here the CDR3 reads CSAQGRAYEQYF. The CDR3 DNA is TGCAGTGCCCAGGGAAGGGCCTACGAGCAGTACTTC. The chain couples TRBV20-1 to TRBJ2-7, with a weak D call TRBD1 (5 bases). The CDR3 is 12 amino acids. The ends were cut back, 6 bases at V and 2 bases at J, with 11 bases in the middle. Looked up from germline, CDR1 is DFQATT and CDR2 is SNEGSKA (reference sequence).

This clonotype has only one observation. A much larger clone differs from this one at a single base, so this may be a read error. This sequence joins TRBV28 and TRBJ2-1; 9 nucleotides line up with TRBD1. V lost 5 bases and J lost 7; bases outside the gene matches: 9. Germline values: CDR1 MDHEN, CDR2 SYDVKM. The CDR3 totals 15 residues. DNA for the CDR3: TGTGCCAGCAGTGATCCGGGACAGGGTAGTAATGAGCAGTTCTTC. This sequence encodes CASSDPGQGSNEQFF. Using reference TRBV28 and TRBJ2-1 for the parts outside the CDR3, the full variable domain is DVKVTQSSRYLVKRTGEKVFLECVQDMDHENMFWYRQDPGLGLRLIYFSYDVKMKEKGDIPEGYSVSREKKERFSLILESASTNQTSMYLCASSDPGQGSNEQFFGPGTRLTVL.

Details on this clonotype: The conserved final phenylalanine or tryptophan is absent from the CDR3, which likely points to a read error. The DNA is omitted, as the CDR3 cannot be located on it reliably, and the CDR3 follows TCRdb's listing. J is TRBJ1-2 and V is TRBV5-6; no check of the table's D call, TRBD1, against the DNA was made. The CDR3 adds up to 12 amino acids, both ends counted. From germline, CDR1 is SGHDT and CDR2 YYEEEE. The CDR3 is CASSSPGQTYNI.